This TCR beta chain was profiled in a study of technical replicates of blood from a handful of donors (dated by TCRdb to between 2016 and 2019). Library prep was done by the immunoSEQ multiplex PCR assay. TCRdb limited this immuneACCESS table to in-frame rearrangements with V and J called. A share of clones is missing; checked studies link under half to unresolved V genes, and the rest is unexplained. The sample records about 100,000 clones, just over 95% of which are singletons. The ten top clones hold approximately 0.21% of the sample. Relative to germline, V is 4 bases shorter and J is 6 bases shorter, with 12 bases between their ends. CDR1 and CDR2 are read off the germline V gene (reference sequence) as SEHNR and FQNEAQ. The CDR3 has 13 amino acids, counting the end cysteine and phenylalanine. Kept here is only the CDR3 DNA, which spans 39 bases and is read in frame from base 1. Comment on this clone: This clone's antigen is unknown. Qualities for individual bases were not recorded, and no much larger clone is one base off.

The specimen was T cells isolated from PBMCs. Here the chain combines TRBV7-9 and TRBJ1-1; the D gene assignment is ambiguous. This TCR came from a human donor in good health. The CDR3 loop reads CASSSTPSAEAFF. The DNA sequence is TGTGCCAGCAGCTCGACACCGTCCGCTGAAGCTTTCTTT.